Following are 2 T cell receptor beta chains from one sample sequenced in a study of T cells in Graves' hyperthyroidism and ophthalmopathy. Template material for amplifying TCR beta CDR3 regions consisted of RNA transcripts. Primed by the HTBI set, a first-round RT-PCR was run on the TCR CDR3. TCRdb re-called the multiplex PCR reads with MiXCR, one entry per CDR3 protein. This table holds under 300,000 distinct CDR3 sequences, roughly 15% found once. Sequencing input: blood. The receptors originated from a woman between 40 and 50 years old with Graves' hyperthyroidism that later progressed to Graves' ophthalmopathy.

This clonotype occurred many times. The V gene is TRBV7-9, the J gene TRBJ2-1; no reliable D call. Germline V CDR1 and CDR2: SEHNR, FQNEAQ (reference sequence). There are 11 residues in the CDR3. The germline V and J ends were trimmed by 1 base and 9 bases, with 4 bases remaining between them. CDR3 sequence reads: CASSLGSEQFF. The DNA of the CDR3 is TGTGCCAGCAGCTTAGGTAGTGAGCAGTTCTTC.

This clonotype came up a few times. V usage is TRBV3-1 and J usage is TRBJ2-7; TRBD2 aligns across 10 bases. From germline, CDR1 is LGHDT and CDR2 YNNKEL (reference sequence). V gave up 1 base and J gave up 4 bases; unmatched junction bases: 4. The CDR3 sequence is 15 residues long. The CDR3 loop is CASSQVPSGSYEQYF. The CDR3, as DNA: TGTGCCAGCAGCCAAGTTCCTAGCGGGAGTTACGAGCAGTACTTC.